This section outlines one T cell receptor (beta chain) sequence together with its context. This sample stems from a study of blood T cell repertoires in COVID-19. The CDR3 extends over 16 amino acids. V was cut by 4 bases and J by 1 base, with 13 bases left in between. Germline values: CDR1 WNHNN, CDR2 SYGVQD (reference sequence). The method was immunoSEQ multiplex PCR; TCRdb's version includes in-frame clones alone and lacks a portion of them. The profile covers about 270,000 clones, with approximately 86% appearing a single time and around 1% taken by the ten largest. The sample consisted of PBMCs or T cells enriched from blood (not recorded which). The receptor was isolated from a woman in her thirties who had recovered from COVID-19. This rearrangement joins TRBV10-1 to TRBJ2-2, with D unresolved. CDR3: CASSGHPTQNTGELFF. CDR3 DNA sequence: TGCGCCAGCAGTGGACACCCAACACAGAACACCGGGGAGCTGTTTTTT.